The 6 T cell receptor beta chains below all came from one sample that was sequenced in a study of cytotoxic CD8 clonotypes in ibrutinib-treated CLL. Assay: immunoSEQ multiplex PCR; the TCRdb copy retains only in-frame clones and omits some. Among some 130,000 clones, approximately 85% were seen once, and the ten largest hold about 2%. This specimen was PBMCs, taken after 24 months of ibrutinib treatment. The receptors shown here come from a human donor with chronic lymphocytic leukemia.

The chain carries TRBV15 and TRBJ2-1, with a tentative D call TRBD2 (6 bases). The CDR3 spans 15 residues. Per germline, CDR1 LNHNV and CDR2 YYDKDF (reference sequence). With 3 bases removed from V and 5 bases from J, the gap between germline ends came to 14 bases. As DNA, the CDR3 is TGTGCCACCAGCAGCGAGAGGAGGGTCGACAATGAGCAGTTCTTC. Its translation is CATSSERRVDNEQFF. Variable domain in full (rest from reference TRBV15 and TRBJ2-1): DAMVIQNPRYQVTQFGKPVTLSCSQTLNHNVMYWYQQKSSQAPKLLFHYYDKDFNNEADTPDNFQSRRPNTSFCFLDIRSPGLGDTAMYLCATSSERRVDNEQFFGPGTRLTVL.

The chain joins TRBV28 to TRBJ1-1, with D unresolved. The V and J ends lost 1 base and 2 bases respectively, with 5 bases between them. Germline V gene lookup returns CDR1 MDHEN and CDR2 SYDVKM. The CDR3 consists of 13 residues. CDR3 nucleotide sequence: TGTGCCAGCAGTTTATCCGAAAACACTGAAGCTTTCTTT. This gives the protein CASSLSENTEAFF. Using reference TRBV28 and TRBJ1-1 for the parts outside the CDR3, the full variable domain is DVKVTQSSRYLVKRTGEKVFLECVQDMDHENMFWYRQDPGLGLRLIYFSYDVKMKEKGDIPEGYSVSREKKERFSLILESASTNQTSMYLCASSLSENTEAFFGQGTRLTVV.

The chain employs TRBV27 and TRBJ2-2, with 8 bases that match TRBD2. V gave up 6 bases and J gave up 0 bases; unmatched junction bases: 6. The CDR3 runs 16 residues. Looked up from germline, CDR1 is MNHEY and CDR2 is SMNVEV (reference sequence). CDR3 nucleotide sequence: TGTGCCAGCAGACCCGCGGGGGGCACGAACACCGGGGAGCTGTTTTTT. Translated, it gives CASRPAGGTNTGELFF.

V gene TRBV7-3 combines with J gene TRBJ1-1, with 7 bases that match TRBD1. Germline loops: CDR1 SGHTA, CDR2 FQGTGA. The V and J ends lost 4 bases and 1 base, in that order; junction bases with no gene match: 6. The length of the CDR3 is 15 residues. The CDR3 coding sequence is TGTGCCAGCAGCTACAAGGGGGCAGGGAACACTGAAGCTTTCTTT. Amino acids: CASSYKGAGNTEAFF.

This rearrangement joins TRBV5-4 to TRBJ1-6; D is uncertain. V lost 4 bases to trimming and J lost 8 bases, with 10 bases between them. Germline lookup yields CDR1 SGHNT and CDR2 YYREEE (reference sequence). CDR3 length: 13 amino acids. As DNA, the CDR3 is TGTGCCAGCAGCACCAGTATTGATTCACCCCTCCACTTT. This translates into CASSTSIDSPLHF.

Here the CDR3 DNA reads TGCGCCAGCTGCCACGGGACAGGGCCCTACTACGAGCAGTACTTC. This codes for CASCHGTGPYYEQYF. The rearrangement links TRBV5-1 to TRBJ2-7; the match to TRBD1 covers 9 bases. The length of the CDR3 is 15 residues. The trim removed 7 bases at V and 3 bases at J, leaving 11 bases unmatched. From germline, CDR1 is SGHRS and CDR2 YFSETQ.